These 14 T cell receptor beta chains were sequenced from one sample in a study of T cells after yellow fever vaccination (dated by TCRdb to about 2019). What the treatment or condition label conveys for this sample: live attenuated yellow fever vaccine strain. The method was 5' RACE. The reads were generated on an Illumina HiSeq 2500. The raw public data were reprocessed by TCRdb itself: fastp quality trimming at Q25, MiXCR clonotype calling, in-frame beta chains only. Each record represents a unique CDR3 protein, reported with the most common genes and DNA among its rows. The sample table shows about 400,000 distinct CDR3 sequences, and about 6.2% are seen once. The biggest ten clones account for about 15% of the sample. The material sequenced was PBMCs, taken 5 days after the yellow fever booster vaccination. These receptors originate from a young man who received the YFV17D yellow fever vaccine.

This clonotype was detected ten times or more. The rearrangement joins TRBV5-1 to TRBJ2-7; 7 bases fit TRBD1. With 1 base clipped from V and 0 bases from J, the junction kept 1 base outside the gene matches. Germline CDR1 is SGHRS and CDR2 is YFSETQ. The CDR3 is 14 amino acids. The CDR3 nucleotides read TGCGCCAGCAGCTTGCGGGACAGCTCCTACGAGCAGTACTTC. Its protein product is CASSLRDSSYEQYF.

This clonotype was counted many times. The chain uses TRBV6-2 or TRBV6-3 and TRBJ2-1, with 7 nucleotides matching TRBD1. The trim removed 7 bases at V and 2 bases at J, leaving 5 bases unmatched. This CDR3 region has 14 residues. Germline V gives CDR1 MNHEY, CDR2 SVGEGT. As DNA, the CDR3 is TGTGCCAGCACCCCGGGACAGACCTACAATGAGCAGTTCTTC. This sequence encodes CASTPGQTYNEQFF.

This clonotype appeared a few times. The chain combines TRBV9 with TRBJ2-1, with 7 bases identical to TRBD2. Trimming cost V 0 bases and J 8 bases; bases outside gene matches: 8. The CDR3 covers 15 residues. Looked up from germline, CDR1 is SGDLS and CDR2 is YYNGEE. This CDR3 is CASSVGGGPLDEQFF. In DNA form, the CDR3 reads TGTGCCAGCAGCGTAGGGGGAGGGCCATTAGATGAGCAGTTCTTC.

The table lists this clonotype with many counts. The chain carries TRBV28 and TRBJ2-5; no clear D gene. The CDR3 is 11 residues long. V was trimmed by 3 bases and J by 3 bases, leaving 2 bases between them. Germline CDR1 MDHEN, CDR2 SYDVKM. The CDR3 spells CASSFKETQYF. CDR3 in DNA: TGTGCCAGCAGTTTTAAAGAGACCCAGTACTTC.

V and J are TRBV5-1 and TRBJ2-5; perhaps TRBD2 as D (6 bases). Germline assignment: CDR1 SGHRS and CDR2 YFSETQ. The ends were cut back, 4 bases at V and 2 bases at J, with 15 bases in the middle. The CDR3 has 15 amino acids. The CDR3 sequence is CASSPSLSGQETQYF. The CDR3, as DNA: TGCGCCAGCAGCCCCTCCCTTAGCGGACAAGAGACCCAGTACTTC.

V is TRBV20-1 and J is TRBJ1-2; TRBD1 agrees at 7 bases. J was trimmed by 1 base and V by 6 bases; bases with no gene match: 8. Germline assignment: CDR1 DFQATT and CDR2 SNEGSKA (reference sequence). The length of the CDR3 is 14 residues. CDR3 protein: CSALRQGNNYGYTF. Written as DNA, the CDR3 is TGCAGTGCCCTCAGACAGGGAAATAACTATGGCTACACCTTC.

This clonotype was seen ten or more times. This sequence joins TRBV19 and TRBJ2-7; 10 bases match TRBD2. CDR3 size: 14 residues. With 5 bases clipped from V and 2 bases from J, the junction kept 3 bases outside the gene matches. CDR1 LNHDA and CDR2 SQIVND come from the germline V gene (reference sequence). CDR3 DNA: TGTGCCAGTAGTTGGACTAGCGGCCCCTACGAGCAGTACTTC. Its translation is CASSWTSGPYEQYF.

In this sample, this clonotype turned up many times. J is TRBJ2-3 and V is TRBV7-9; D is perhaps TRBD2 (7 bases). V shed 6 bases and J shed 2 bases, with 18 bases lying between them. The CDR3 is 16 amino acids. Germline loops: CDR1 SEHNR, CDR2 FQNEAQ (reference sequence). CDR3: CASRPPGDYLTDTQYF. The CDR3 DNA follows: TGTGCCAGCAGACCCCCAGGGGACTACCTCACAGATACGCAGTATTTT.

This clonotype was counted many times. The V gene is TRBV21-1, the J gene TRBJ2-7; the tabulated D call, TRBD2, remains unverified against the DNA. TRBV21-1 is noted as a pseudogene. The CDR3 is 16 residues long. The CDR3 nucleotides read TGTGCCAGCAGCAGGCCCTTAAGCGGGAGGTTCCGCGAGCAGTACTTC. Amino acid sequence: CASSRPLSGRFREQYF.

The V gene is TRBV10-3, the J gene TRBJ2-4, with D hard to call. With 0 bases removed from V and 1 base from J, the gap between germline ends came to 1 base. CDR3 length: 13 residues. The V gene's germline CDR1 is ENHRY and CDR2 SYGVKD. CDR3: CAISESAKNIQYF. CDR3 coding DNA: TGTGCCATCAGTGAGTCGGCCAAAAACATTCAGTACTTC.

In this sample, this clonotype turned up a few times. The V call is TRBV28, the J call TRBJ1-3; 7 nucleotides line up with TRBD1. CDR1 is MDHEN and CDR2 is SYDVKM in the germline V gene. Trimming at V came to 10 bases and at J to 1 base, leaving 7 bases not matched to a gene. This CDR3 has 14 amino acids. The CDR3 region has the DNA TGTGCCACCCTGCTGACAGGGTCTGGAAACACCATATATTTT. Translated: CATLLTGSGNTIYF.

This clonotype was seen at least ten times. This rearrangement joins TRBV6-5 to TRBJ2-5, with a weak D call TRBD2 (6 bases). This CDR3 spans 14 amino acids. Germline CDR1 reads MNHEY; CDR2 reads SVGAGI. V lost 4 bases and J 2 bases, leaving 11 bases between the germline ends. The CDR3 DNA sequence: TGTGCCAGCAGTTTACCGCGGGATCAAGAGACCCAGTACTTC. It is translated as CASSLPRDQETQYF.

This clonotype has ten or more counts. V gene TRBV4-3 combines with J gene TRBJ1-6; D unclear. With 8 bases removed from V and 10 bases from J, the gap between germline ends came to 18 bases. Germline CDR1 LGHNA, CDR2 YSLEER. This CDR3 has 14 residues. CDR3 sequence (DNA): TGCGCCAGCGGTAACCTAGGAGAAAAGTCACCCCTCCACTTT. As protein: CASGNLGEKSPLHF.

This rearrangement joins TRBV20-1 to TRBJ2-3; TRBD1 matches at 7 bases. This CDR3 contains 15 residues. After removal of 2 bases from V and 1 base from J, the junction contained 6 bases not matched to a gene. Germline lookup yields CDR1 DFQATT and CDR2 SNEGSKA (reference sequence). Here the CDR3 DNA reads TGCAGTGCTAGAAAGGGGGCTCACCGCACAGATACGCAGTATTTT. It specifies CSARKGAHRTDTQYF.